A selection of T cell receptor beta chains follows, all from one sample in a study of Ad26.COV2.S vaccination and SARS-CoV-2 variants. Clones were read by immunoSEQ multiplex PCR, and TCRdb kept only the in-frame ones, dropping some. The data show 380,000 or so clones, approximately 83% seen once. The sequencing used peripheral blood, collected in a trial of Ad26.COV2.S vaccine versus placebo. All receptors come from a person aged 18 to 65 who received the Ad26.COV2.S COVID-19 vaccine or a placebo. CDR3s include the opening cysteine and the closing phenylalanine or tryptophan. Fields, in order: J gene, CDR3 length, clone size, D gene, V gene, CDR3 DNA, CDR3 protein. D genes are given only for firm matches. Clone size is stated in some rows and not others, as once, few, many or a class when expanded.

>TRBJ1-1|13|.|TRBD1|TRBV18
TGTGCCAGCTCACCCTGGACAGGGGTAGAAGCTTTCTTT
CASSPWTGVEAFF
>TRBJ2-7|14|.|.|TRBV30
TGTGCCTGGAGTGTCCCGGACGGAAACTACGAGCAGTACTTC
CAWSVPDGNYEQYF
>TRBJ1-6|15|once|.|TRBV24-1
TGTGCCACCAGTGACCTCACAGGGACCAATTCACCCCTCCACTTT
CATSDLTGTNSPLHF
>TRBJ1-5|13|.|.|TRBV27
TGTGCCAGCAGTTTAAACACAGGGTTGCCCCAGCATTTT
CASSLNTGLPQHF
>TRBJ1-2|16|.|.|TRBV7-2
TGTGCCAGCAGCTTAGAAGGGAGGACAGCAAGCGGGGGCTACACCTTC
CASSLEGRTASGGYTF
>TRBJ1-1|16|.|.|TRBV7-2
TGTGCCAGCAGACCCTCAGGGGACCTGATGAACACTGAAGCTTTCTTT
CASRPSGDLMNTEAFF
>TRBJ1-2|14|.|TRBD1|TRBV3-1/TRBV3-2
TGTGCCAGCAGCCAAAGAGACAGGGACTATGGCTACACCTTC
CASSQRDRDYGYTF
>TRBJ2-3|12|.|.|TRBV5-4
TGTGCCAGCAGCTTGACTTCAGATACGCAGTATTTT
CASSLTSDTQYF
>TRBJ1-5|17|.|.|TRBV9
TGTGCCAGCAGCCTAATTAGGGGGTTACCTAGCAATCAGCCCCAGCATTTT
CASSLIRGLPSNQPQHF
>TRBJ1-4|11|.|.|TRBV4-1
TGCGCCAGCAGCCGAGAAAGGATACTGTTTTTT
CASSRERILFF
>TRBJ1-2|16|.|.|TRBV7-9
TGTGCCAGCAGCCAATTGGTGGGGCGCTATTACTTGAGCTACACCTTC
CASSQLVGRYYLSYTF
>TRBJ2-4|15|.|.|TRBV6-5
TGTGCCAGCAGTTACGAAGGGATAGCCAAAAACATTCAGTACTTC
CASSYEGIAKNIQYF
>TRBJ1-6|14|.|.|TRBV27
TGTGCCAGCAGTCCGCGGGGGGGTTGGTCACCCCTCCACTTT
CASSPRGGWSPLHF
>TRBJ1-2|14|.|.|TRBV7-2
TGTGCCAGCAGCATTACAACAGGGCTATCTGGCTACACCTTC
CASSITTGLSGYTF
>TRBJ1-6|14|.|.|TRBV9
TGTGCCAGCAGCCTCGGACAGTATAATTCACCCCTCCACTTT
CASSLGQYNSPLHF
>TRBJ2-7|15|.|.|TRBV5-4
TGTGCCAGCAGCAGGGGGCGGGGGGCCCCGGGCGAGCAGTACTTC
CASSRGRGAPGEQYF
>TRBJ1-5|14|.|.|TRBV3-1/TRBV3-2
TGTGCCAGCAGCCTGAGGGGGGGGAATCAGCCCCAGCATTTT
CASSLRGGNQPQHF
>TRBJ2-5|14|.|TRBD1|TRBV5-1
TGCGCCAGCAGCTCGACAGGGGGCGAGGAGACCCAGTACTTC
CASSSTGGEETQYF
>TRBJ1-1|17|once|.|TRBV5-1
TGCGCCAGCAGCCCCGGAGAGGGGGGTTTCATGAACACTGAAGCTTTCTTT
CASSPGEGGFMNTEAFF
>TRBJ2-3|14|.|.|TRBV5-5
TGTGCCAGCTCTCGGTACGGGGACACAGATACGCAGTATTTT
CASSRYGDTDTQYF
>TRBJ1-2|15|once|.|TRBV6-5
TGTGCCAGCGCCCGGGGGGGGGCGACTAACTATGGCTACACCTTC
CASARGGATNYGYTF
>TRBJ1-2|13|.|.|TRBV27
TGTGCCAGCAGCCCAAGGGGCCGGGGGGGCTACACCTTC
CASSPRGRGGYTF
>TRBJ1-1|13|.|.|TRBV7-3
TGTGCCAGCAGCCACGGACAGTACGCTGAAGCTTTCTTT
CASSHGQYAEAFF
>TRBJ2-3|17|.|.|TRBV7-9
TGTGCCAGCAGCTTAGGGTCGGAGGGGAGCCACACAGATACGCAGTATTTT
CASSLGSEGSHTDTQYF
>TRBJ2-7|15|.|.|TRBV7-6
TGTGCCAGCAGCTTCCAACCCTCGCCCATCGGCGAGCAGTACTTC
CASSFQPSPIGEQYF
>TRBJ2-7|14|.|TRBD2|TRBV5-4
TGTGCCAGCAGCGATGCGGGACTAGCGGCCGAGCAGTACTTC
CASSDAGLAAEQYF
>TRBJ2-3|16|few|.|TRBV2
TGTGCCAGCAGTCCCTCTCGCCAGGGGAGCGCAGATACGCAGTATTTT
CASSPSRQGSADTQYF
>TRBJ2-1|15|.|.|TRBV18
TGTGCCAGCTCACCACCGGTTTTCAGGGCCGGCAGTCAGTTCTTC
CASSPPVFRAGSQFF
>TRBJ2-5|16|.|.|TRBV4-1
TGCGCCAGCAGCCATCCCCTAGACCGCGACGCCGGGACCCAGTACTTC
CASSHPLDRDAGTQYF
>TRBJ1-1|14|.|.|TRBV6-5
TGTGCCAGCAGTTACTCGATTACAGGTCATGAAGCTTTCTTT
CASSYSITGHEAFF
>TRBJ2-1|14|.|.|TRBV6-5
TGTGCCAGCAGTCTACATAAGGGGGCGGGAAGAACGTTCTTC
CASSLHKGAGRTFF
>TRBJ1-2|13|.|.|TRBV6-5
TGTGCCAGCAGTAGGGCAGCTCCCTATGGCTACACCTTC
CASSRAAPYGYTF
>TRBJ2-7|15|.|.|TRBV4-3
TGCGCCAGCAGCCAAGAGGCAGGGTACCCCTACGAGCAGTACTTC
CASSQEAGYPYEQYF
>TRBJ1-4|17|.|TRBD1|TRBV18
TGTGCCAGCTCACCACCGGGGGCGGGACAGGGAAATGAAAAACTGTTTTTT
CASSPPGAGQGNEKLFF
>TRBJ2-1|12|once|.|TRBV7-2
TGTGCCAGCAGCAAACAGGGCAATGAGCAGTTCTTC
CASSKQGNEQFF
>TRBJ2-7|14|.|.|TRBV5-1
TGCGCCAGCAGCGCGACGGCTCCGTCCTACGAGCAGTACTTC
CASSATAPSYEQYF
>TRBJ1-1|15|.|TRBD1|TRBV9
TGTGCCAGCAGCAAAGGACAGGGCAGGAACACTGAAGCTTTCTTT
CASSKGQGRNTEAFF
>TRBJ1-1|12|.|.|TRBV3-1/TRBV3-2
TGTGCCAGCAGGCCCAGGGGCACTGAAGCTTTCTTT
CASRPRGTEAFF
>TRBJ2-2|16|.|.|TRBV5-4
TGTGCCAGCAGCGCATACGGAAACCGGGGCACCGGGGAGCTGTTTTTT
CASSAYGNRGTGELFF
>TRBJ1-1|13|.|.|TRBV5-1
TGCGCCAGCAGCTTGAGGGGGAACACTGAAGCTTTCTTT
CASSLRGNTEAFF
>TRBJ1-2|12|.|.|TRBV13
TGTGCCAGCAGCCCGAGGGGTGGGGGCTACACCTTC
CASSPRGGGYTF
>TRBJ1-1|12|.|.|TRBV3-1/TRBV3-2
TGTGCCAGCAGCCAAGTCAGCACTGAAGCTTTCTTT
CASSQVSTEAFF
>TRBJ1-1|11|.|.|TRBV3-1/TRBV3-2
TGTGCCAGCAGCCAAGATGGGGATGCTTTCTTT
CASSQDGDAFF
>TRBJ1-2|14|.|.|TRBV5-1
TGCGCCAGCAGCTCCGTCCTAGCTAACTATGGCTACACCTTC
CASSSVLANYGYTF
>TRBJ1-2|15|.|TRBD1|TRBV5-1
TGCGCCAGCAGCTTGCTTGACAGGGTAGCAGGTGGCTACACCTTC
CASSLLDRVAGGYTF
>TRBJ1-6|14|once|.|TRBV7-9
TGTGCCAGCACAGGCCAGATCGGCGATTCACCCCTCCACTTT
CASTGQIGDSPLHF
>TRBJ2-3|18|.|TRBD2|TRBV10-3
TGTGCCATCAGTGAGGGATTCTTGACTAGCCGTGGGGCAGATACGCAGTATTTT
CAISEGFLTSRGADTQYF
>TRBJ2-7|14|.|.|TRBV7-2
TGTGCCAGCAGCTTAGACTCGGCCCGTGGAGAGCAGTACTTC
CASSLDSARGEQYF
>TRBJ2-1|16|few|TRBD2|TRBV6-6
TGTGCCAGCATCATTAGGGCGGGAGCCTTCTACAATGAGCAGTTCTTC
CASIIRAGAFYNEQFF
>TRBJ1-2|12|.|.|TRBV6-2/TRBV6-3
TGTGCCAGCAGTCCGGGCTACTATGGCTACACCTTC
CASSPGYYGYTF
>TRBJ1-6|15|.|TRBD1|TRBV13
TGTGCCAGCAGCTTAGTGGACAGGGAAGGCTCACCCCTCCACTTT
CASSLVDREGSPLHF
>TRBJ1-6|14|.|TRBD1|TRBV5-4
TGTGCCAGCAGCTTTGGGACAGATAATTCACCCCTCCACTTT
CASSFGTDNSPLHF
>TRBJ2-3|14|.|.|TRBV11-3
TGTGCCAGCAGCCCGTTCCTAAGCACAGATACGCAGTATTTT
CASSPFLSTDTQYF
>TRBJ1-2|11|few|.|TRBV19
TGTGCCAGTAAAGGGGATAGTCGCTACACCTTC
CASKGDSRYTF
>TRBJ2-1|15|.|.|TRBV7-2
TGTGCCAGCAGCTTAAGGCTCAGCTCCTACAATGAGCAGTTCTTC
CASSLRLSSYNEQFF
>TRBJ1-2|14|once|.|TRBV6-5
TGTGCCAGCAGAACCCGGAATGCGGACTATGGCTACACCTTC
CASRTRNADYGYTF
>TRBJ1-2|16|.|.|TRBV9
TGTGCCAGCAGCGCGGGGTGGCGGTTAGAGATAGATGGCTACACCTTC
CASSAGWRLEIDGYTF
>TRBJ1-5|16|.|.|TRBV6-2/TRBV6-3
TGTGCCAGCAGTTACGACGGATTATATAGCAATCAGCCCCAGCATTTT
CASSYDGLYSNQPQHF
>TRBJ2-7|15|.|TRBD2|TRBV27
TGTGCCAGCAGTTCGTCCGGGACTAGGCTCTACGAGCAGTACTTC
CASSSSGTRLYEQYF